This TCR beta chain derives from a study of cytomegalovirus exposure and HLA in healthy donors. The study, taken as a whole, reports: Accurate prediction of most subjects' HLA-A and HLA-B alleles from TCR beta sequences was reported. Available immune exposure information was restricted to CMV serostatus only. Analyses of presence/absence relied on an assumption of roughly uniform sequencing depth across donors. One variant, a missense change in DCLRE1C, was linked in a later analysis to TCR beta V- and J-gene trimming.

The CDR3 has 15 residues. Trimming shortened V by 3 bases and J by 9 bases, and 19 bases separated the two germline ends. CDR1 is SGDLS and CDR2 is YYNGEE in the germline V gene. In the PCR, 60 Vbeta and 13 Jbeta primers were used. This table comes from immunoSEQ multiplex PCR, and its TCRdb copy is limited to in-frame clones, with some not included. The sample has about 270,000 clones, around two thirds seen once. With regard to this clone: Its cognate antigen is unknown.

The chain employs TRBV9 and TRBJ2-1; possibly TRBD2 for D (6 bases). What was sequenced was PBMCs. The source of this sequence is a female donor in good health and CMV-seronegative. As DNA, the CDR3 is TGTGCCAGCAGCGGCGGGACTTCGGAGGGATCTGAGCAGTTCTTC. This translates into CASSGGTSEGSEQFF.